The present T cell receptor (beta chain) was sequenced within a study of blood T cells in healthy people across ages. The CDR3 extends over 16 amino acids. The V gene end was trimmed by 6 bases and the J gene end by 7 bases; junction bases not matched to a gene: 11. CDR1 is MDHEN and CDR2 is SYDVKM in the germline V gene. For this clonotype: Its cognate antigen is unknown.

The authors ran a second PCR of about 7 to 12 cycles using a sample-barcoded 5' primer and a J-beta primer mix. All cDNA molecules were each tagged by a template-switch adaptor with 12 random nucleotides. TCRdb re-called the 5' RACE reads with MiXCR, one entry per CDR3 protein. Here the sample spans around 690,000 distinct CDR3 sequences, around 54% being singletons. Whole-study results and caveats: Relative to aged donors, long-lived donors carried more naive CD4+ cells and displayed higher diversity. Researchers report that TCR beta diversity correlated strongly with naive T cell percentage. As age increased, TCR beta diversity per million T cells fell in a roughly linear fashion.

This clonotype originated in a man in his 60s in good health. This sequence joins TRBV28 and TRBJ1-6; TRBD1 matches at 8 bases. The material sequenced was blood. CDR3 sequence: CASSPGQGFWNSPLHF. For the CDR3, the DNA is TGTGCCAGCAGCCCCGGACAGGGTTTTTGGAATTCACCCCTCCACTTT.